This T cell receptor beta chain came from a study of cytomegalovirus exposure and HLA in healthy donors. Study-level points and caveats: The listing of approximately 160 TCR beta chains classed them as cytomegalovirus-associated. The authors excluded some V segments, including TRBV6-2 and TRBV6-3, as indistinguishable. Looking again later, the authors saw that most CMV-associated TCR beta chains seemed HLA-restricted. In a later analysis, TCR beta V- and J-gene trimming was associated with a missense DCLRE1C variant.

The PCR was carried out with 60 Vbeta primers and 13 Jbeta primers. Profiling relied on immunoSEQ multiplex PCR, and the TCRdb table lists in-frame clones only, not all of them. The table has about 150,000 clones, about 75% seen once. The CDR3 runs to 16 residues. V lost 5 bases and J lost 7, with 23 bases in between. CDR1 and CDR2 (germline): SNHLY, FYNNEI. Note on this clone: Its cognate antigen is unknown.

This sequence originates from a young man in good health and CMV-seropositive. The V call is TRBV2, the J call TRBJ1-1; D is undetermined. The sequencing input was PBMCs. Here the CDR3 reads CASSQRYSNRGNEAFF. The CDR3 DNA is TGTGCCAGCAGTCAAAGATATTCCAATAGAGGGAATGAAGCTTTCTTT.